This T cell receptor (beta chain) was found in a study of beta chain features in type 1 diabetes. This clone was picked up a small number of times. cDNA synthesis used the whole RNA isolate, giving expressed TCRB sequences. Samples of naive, central memory and regulatory T cells yielded a mean of about 3.7 million reads. Some clones are missing from TCRdb's copy, which holds only in-frame ones; the method was immunoSEQ multiplex PCR. The data contain about 24,000 clones, roughly two thirds of them singletons. This CDR3 comprises 11 residues. Germline CDR1 and CDR2: SGHAT and FQNNGV. Trimming cost V 5 bases and J 7 bases, with 6 bases left between them.

The specimen was Tregs from blood. The source is a woman aged 40-49 years in good health. The chain carries TRBV11-2 and TRBJ2-1; D uncertain. The CDR3 region has the DNA TGTGCCAGCAGCCCCCAAAATGAGCAGTTCTTC. Translation gives CASSPQNEQFF. Looking up the rest from reference TRBV11-2 and TRBJ2-1 gives the full variable domain: EAGVAQSPRYKIIEKRQSVAFWCNPISGHATLYWYQQILGQGPKLLIQFQNNGVVDDSQLPKDRFSAERLKGVDSTLKIQPAKLEDSAVYLCASSPQNEQFFGPGTRLTVL.